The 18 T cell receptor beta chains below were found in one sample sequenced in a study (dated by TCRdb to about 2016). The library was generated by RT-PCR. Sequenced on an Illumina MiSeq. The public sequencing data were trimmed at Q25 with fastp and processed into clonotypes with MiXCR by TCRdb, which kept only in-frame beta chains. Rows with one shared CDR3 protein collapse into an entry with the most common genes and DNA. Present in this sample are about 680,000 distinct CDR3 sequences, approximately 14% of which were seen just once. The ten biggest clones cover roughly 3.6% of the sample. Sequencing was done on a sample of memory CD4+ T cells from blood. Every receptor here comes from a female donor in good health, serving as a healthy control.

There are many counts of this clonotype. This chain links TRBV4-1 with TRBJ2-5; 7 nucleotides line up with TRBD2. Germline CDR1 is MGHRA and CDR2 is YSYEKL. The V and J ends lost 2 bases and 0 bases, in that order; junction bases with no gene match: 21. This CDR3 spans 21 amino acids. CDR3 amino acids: CASSQFRCIHRRDYDQETQYF. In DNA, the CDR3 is TGCGCCAGCAGCCAATTTCGATGCATACATCGCCGGGACTACGACCAAGAGACCCAGTACTTC.

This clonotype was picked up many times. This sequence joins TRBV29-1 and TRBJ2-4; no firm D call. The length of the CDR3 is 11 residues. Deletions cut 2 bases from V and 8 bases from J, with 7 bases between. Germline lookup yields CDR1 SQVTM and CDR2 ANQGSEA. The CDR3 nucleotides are TGCAGCGTTGAATTTGGGTACATTCAGTACTTC. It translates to CSVEFGYIQYF.

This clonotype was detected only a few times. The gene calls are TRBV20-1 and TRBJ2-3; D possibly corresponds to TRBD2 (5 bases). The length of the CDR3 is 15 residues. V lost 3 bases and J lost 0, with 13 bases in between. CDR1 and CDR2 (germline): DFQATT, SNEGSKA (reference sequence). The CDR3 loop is CSASIRRTSTDTQYF. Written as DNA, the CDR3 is TGCAGTGCTAGCATCAGGAGGACTAGCACAGATACGCAGTATTTT.

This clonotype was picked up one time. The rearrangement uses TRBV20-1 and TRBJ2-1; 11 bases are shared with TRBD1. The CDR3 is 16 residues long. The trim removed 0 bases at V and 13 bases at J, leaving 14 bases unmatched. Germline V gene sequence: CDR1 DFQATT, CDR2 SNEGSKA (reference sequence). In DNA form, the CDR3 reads TGCAGTGCTAGAGAAAGGACAGGGGGCGCTTCATCTCGTCAGTTCTTC. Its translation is CSARERTGGASSRQFF.

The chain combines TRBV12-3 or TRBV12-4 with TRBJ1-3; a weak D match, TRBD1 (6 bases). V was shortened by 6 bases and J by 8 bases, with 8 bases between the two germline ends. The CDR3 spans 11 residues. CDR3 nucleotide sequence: TGTGCCAGCAGGGCAGGGGACACCATATATTTT. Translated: CASRAGDTIYF.

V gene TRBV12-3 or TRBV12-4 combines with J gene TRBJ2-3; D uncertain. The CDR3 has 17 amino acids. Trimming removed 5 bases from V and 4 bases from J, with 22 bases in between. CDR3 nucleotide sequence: TGTGCCAGCAGTCCGCTATTGGGCCCCAATATCCCAGATACGCAGTATTTT. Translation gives CASSPLLGPNIPDTQYF.

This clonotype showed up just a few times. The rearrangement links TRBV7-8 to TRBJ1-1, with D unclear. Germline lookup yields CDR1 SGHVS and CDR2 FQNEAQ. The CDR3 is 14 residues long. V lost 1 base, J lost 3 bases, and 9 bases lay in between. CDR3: CASSLEVRYTEAFF. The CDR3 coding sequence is TGTGCCAGCAGCTTAGAGGTCAGATACACTGAAGCTTTCTTT.

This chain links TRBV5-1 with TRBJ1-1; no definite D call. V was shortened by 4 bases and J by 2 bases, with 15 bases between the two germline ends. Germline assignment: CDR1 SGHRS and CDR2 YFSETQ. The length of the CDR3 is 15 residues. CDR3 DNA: TGCGCCAGCAGCGCCGCTGCGGGTTTTAACACTGAAGCTTTCTTT. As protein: CASSAAAGFNTEAFF.

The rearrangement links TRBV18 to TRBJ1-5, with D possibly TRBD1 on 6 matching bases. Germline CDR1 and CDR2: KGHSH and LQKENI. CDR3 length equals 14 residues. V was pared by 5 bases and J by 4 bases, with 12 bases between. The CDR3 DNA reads TGTGCCAGCTCAACCGGGACACAAAATCAGCCCCAGCATTTT. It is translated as CASSTGTQNQPQHF.

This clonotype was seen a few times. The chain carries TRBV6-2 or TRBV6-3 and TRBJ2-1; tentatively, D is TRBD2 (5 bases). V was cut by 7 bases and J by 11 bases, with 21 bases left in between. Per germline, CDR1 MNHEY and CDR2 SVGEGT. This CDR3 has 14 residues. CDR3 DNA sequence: TGTGCCAGCACGGGCTCCTATCGGGAAAATCAGCAGTTCTTC. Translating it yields CASTGSYRENQQFF.

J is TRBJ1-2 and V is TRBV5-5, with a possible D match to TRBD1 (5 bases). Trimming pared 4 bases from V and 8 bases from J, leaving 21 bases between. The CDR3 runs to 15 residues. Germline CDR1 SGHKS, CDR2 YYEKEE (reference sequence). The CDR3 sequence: CASSPAGGAVGGYTF. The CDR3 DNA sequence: TGTGCCAGCAGCCCGGCTGGGGGAGCTGTTGGAGGCTACACCTTC.

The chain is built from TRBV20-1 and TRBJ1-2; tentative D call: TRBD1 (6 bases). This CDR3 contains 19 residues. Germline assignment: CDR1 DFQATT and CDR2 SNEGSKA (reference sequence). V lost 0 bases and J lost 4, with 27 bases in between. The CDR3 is CSARDLYGGRPGKGYGYTF. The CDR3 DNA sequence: TGCAGTGCTAGAGATCTCTACGGGGGCAGGCCAGGGAAGGGCTATGGCTACACCTTC.

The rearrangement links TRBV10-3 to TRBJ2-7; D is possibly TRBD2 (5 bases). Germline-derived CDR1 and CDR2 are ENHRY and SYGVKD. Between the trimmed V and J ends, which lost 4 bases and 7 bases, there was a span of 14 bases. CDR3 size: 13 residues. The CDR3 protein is CAISATTLGEQYF. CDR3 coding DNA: TGTGCCATCAGTGCGACTACCCTCGGGGAGCAGTACTTC.

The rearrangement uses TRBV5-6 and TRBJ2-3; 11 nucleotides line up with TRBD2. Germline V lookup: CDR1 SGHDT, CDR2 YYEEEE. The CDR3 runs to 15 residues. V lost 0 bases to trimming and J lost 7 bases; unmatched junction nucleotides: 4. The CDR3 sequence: CASSLGLAGFYTQYF. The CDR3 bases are TGTGCCAGCAGCTTGGGACTAGCGGGATTCTATACGCAGTATTTT.

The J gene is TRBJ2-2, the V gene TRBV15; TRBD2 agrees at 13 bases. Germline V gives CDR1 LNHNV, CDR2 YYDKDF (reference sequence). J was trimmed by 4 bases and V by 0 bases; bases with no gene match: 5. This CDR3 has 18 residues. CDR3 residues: CATSREGLAGVITGELFF. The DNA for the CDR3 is TGTGCCACCAGCAGAGAAGGACTAGCGGGAGTTATCACCGGGGAGCTGTTTTTT.

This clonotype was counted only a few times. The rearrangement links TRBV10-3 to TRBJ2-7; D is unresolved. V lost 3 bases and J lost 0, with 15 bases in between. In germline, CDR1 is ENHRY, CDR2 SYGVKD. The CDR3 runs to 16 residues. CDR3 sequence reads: CAISESGYRSSYEQYF. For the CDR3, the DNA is TGTGCCATCAGTGAATCAGGCTATAGGAGCTCCTACGAGCAGTACTTC.

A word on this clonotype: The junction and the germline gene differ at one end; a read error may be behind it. CDR3 bases: TGTGCTAGCAGCCCAAGACTAGCGGGAGATACGCAGTATTTT. Its protein is CASSPRLAGDTQYF. The chain is built from TRBV7-7 and TRBJ2-3; 10 bases are a match to TRBD2. Germline V lookup: CDR1 SSHAT, CDR2 FNYEAQ (reference sequence). CDR3 length: 14 amino acids.

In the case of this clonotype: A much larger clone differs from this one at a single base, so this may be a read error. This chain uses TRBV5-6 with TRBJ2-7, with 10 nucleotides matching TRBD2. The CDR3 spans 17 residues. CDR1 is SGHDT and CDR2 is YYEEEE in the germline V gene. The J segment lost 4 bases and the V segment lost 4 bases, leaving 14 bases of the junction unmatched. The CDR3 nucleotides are TGTGCCAGCAGCCTTGGGGCACTAGCGGGGAGGATTTACGAGCAGTACTTC. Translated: CASSLGALAGRIYEQYF.